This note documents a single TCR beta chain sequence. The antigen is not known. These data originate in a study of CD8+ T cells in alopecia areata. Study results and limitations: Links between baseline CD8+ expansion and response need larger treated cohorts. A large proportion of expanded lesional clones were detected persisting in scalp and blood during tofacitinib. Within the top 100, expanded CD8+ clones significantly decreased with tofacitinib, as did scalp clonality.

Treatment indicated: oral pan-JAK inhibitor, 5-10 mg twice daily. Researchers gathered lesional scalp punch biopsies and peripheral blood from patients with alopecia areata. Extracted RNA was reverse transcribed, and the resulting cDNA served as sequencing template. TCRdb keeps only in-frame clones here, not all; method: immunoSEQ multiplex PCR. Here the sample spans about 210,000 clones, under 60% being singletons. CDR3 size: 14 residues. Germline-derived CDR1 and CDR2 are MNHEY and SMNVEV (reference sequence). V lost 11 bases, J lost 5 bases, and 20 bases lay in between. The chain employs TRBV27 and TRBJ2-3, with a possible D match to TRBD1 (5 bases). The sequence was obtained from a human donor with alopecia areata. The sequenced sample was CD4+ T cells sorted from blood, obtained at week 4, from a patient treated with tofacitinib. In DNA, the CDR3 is TGTGCCTCCCGACCCCGACAGTTAGGAGATACGCAGTATTTT. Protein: CASRPRQLGDTQYF.